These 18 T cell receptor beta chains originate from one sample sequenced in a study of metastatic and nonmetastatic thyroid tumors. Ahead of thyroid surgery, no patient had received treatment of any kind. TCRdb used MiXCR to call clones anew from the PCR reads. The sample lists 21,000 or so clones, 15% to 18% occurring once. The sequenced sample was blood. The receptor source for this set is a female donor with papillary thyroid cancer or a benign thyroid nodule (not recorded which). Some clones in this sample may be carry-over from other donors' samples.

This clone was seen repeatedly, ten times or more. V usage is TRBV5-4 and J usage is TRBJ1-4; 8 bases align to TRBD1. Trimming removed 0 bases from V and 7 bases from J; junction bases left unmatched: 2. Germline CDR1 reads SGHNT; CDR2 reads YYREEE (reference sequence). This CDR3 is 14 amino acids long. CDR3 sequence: CASSLAGQGEKLFF. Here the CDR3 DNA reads TGTGCCAGCAGCTTGGCAGGACAGGGTGAAAAACTGTTTTTT. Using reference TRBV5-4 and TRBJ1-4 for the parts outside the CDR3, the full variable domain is ETGVTQSPTHLIKTRGQQVTLRCSSQSGHNTVSWYQQALGQGPQFIFQYYREEENGRGNFPPRFSGLQFPNYSSELNVNALELDDSALYLCASSLAGQGEKLFFGSGTQLSVL.

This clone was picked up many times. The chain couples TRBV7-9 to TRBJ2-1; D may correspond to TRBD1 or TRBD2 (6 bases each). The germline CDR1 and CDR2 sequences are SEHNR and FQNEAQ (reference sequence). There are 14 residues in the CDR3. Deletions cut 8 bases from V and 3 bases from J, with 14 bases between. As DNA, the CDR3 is TGTGCCAGCCAAGGGGGGAACAACTACAATGAGCAGTTCTTC. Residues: CASQGGNNYNEQFF.

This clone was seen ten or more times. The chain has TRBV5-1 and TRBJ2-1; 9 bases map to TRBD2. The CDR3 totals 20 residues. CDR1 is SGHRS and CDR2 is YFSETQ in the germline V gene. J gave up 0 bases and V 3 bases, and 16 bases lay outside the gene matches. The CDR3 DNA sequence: TGCGCCAGCAGCTCCCGCAGTAGCGGGAGAAGGTTGGGCTCCTACAATGAGCAGTTCTTC. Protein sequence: CASSSRSSGRRLGSYNEQFF.

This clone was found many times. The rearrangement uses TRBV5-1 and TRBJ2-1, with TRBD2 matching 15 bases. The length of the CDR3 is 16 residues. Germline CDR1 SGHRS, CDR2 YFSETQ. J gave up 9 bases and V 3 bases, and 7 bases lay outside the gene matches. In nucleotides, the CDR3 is TGCGCCAGCAGCTCGGGGACTAGCGGGAGGCCAAGTGAGCAGTTCTTC. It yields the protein CASSSGTSGRPSEQFF.

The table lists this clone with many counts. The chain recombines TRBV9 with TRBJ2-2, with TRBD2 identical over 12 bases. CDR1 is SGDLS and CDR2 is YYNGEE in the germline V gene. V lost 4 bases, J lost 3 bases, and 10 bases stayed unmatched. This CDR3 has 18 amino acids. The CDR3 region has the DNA TGTGCCAGCAGCCCCCGACTAGCGGGAGATGGGTACACCGGGGAGCTGTTTTTT. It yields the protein CASSPRLAGDGYTGELFF.

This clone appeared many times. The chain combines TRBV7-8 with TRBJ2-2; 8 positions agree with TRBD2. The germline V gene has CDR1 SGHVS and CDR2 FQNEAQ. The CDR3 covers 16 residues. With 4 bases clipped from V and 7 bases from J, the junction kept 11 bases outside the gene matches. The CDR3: CASSSLGAGDVGELFF. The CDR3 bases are TGTGCCAGCAGCTCGCTGGGAGCGGGAGACGTCGGGGAGCTGTTTTTT.

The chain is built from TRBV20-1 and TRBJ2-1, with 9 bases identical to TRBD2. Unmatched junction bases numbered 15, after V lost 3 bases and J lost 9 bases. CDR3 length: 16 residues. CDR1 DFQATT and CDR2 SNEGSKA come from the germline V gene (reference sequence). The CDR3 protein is CSARPHAGGRACEQFF. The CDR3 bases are TGCAGTGCTAGGCCCCACGCGGGAGGGCGGGCGTGTGAGCAGTTCTTC.

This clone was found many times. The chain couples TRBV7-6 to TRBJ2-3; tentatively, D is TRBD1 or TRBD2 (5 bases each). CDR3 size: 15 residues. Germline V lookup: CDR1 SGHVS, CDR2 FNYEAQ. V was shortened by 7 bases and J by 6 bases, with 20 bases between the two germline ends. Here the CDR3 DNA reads TGTGCCAGCACCAAGAGCCCTGCAGAGGGGGATACGCAGTATTTT. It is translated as CASTKSPAEGDTQYF.

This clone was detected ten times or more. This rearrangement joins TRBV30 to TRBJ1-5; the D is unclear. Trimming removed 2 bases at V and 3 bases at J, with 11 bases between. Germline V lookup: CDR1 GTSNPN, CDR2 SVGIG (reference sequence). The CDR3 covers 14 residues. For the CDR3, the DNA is TGTGCCTGGAGTTTTGGAGGGCCCAATCAGCCCCAGCATTTT. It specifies CAWSFGGPNQPQHF.

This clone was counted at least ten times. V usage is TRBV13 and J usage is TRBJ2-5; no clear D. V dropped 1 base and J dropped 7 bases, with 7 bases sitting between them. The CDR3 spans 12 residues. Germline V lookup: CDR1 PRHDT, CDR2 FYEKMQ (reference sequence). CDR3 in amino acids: CASSLAMGTQYF. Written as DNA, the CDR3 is TGTGCCAGCAGCTTAGCCATGGGGACCCAGTACTTC. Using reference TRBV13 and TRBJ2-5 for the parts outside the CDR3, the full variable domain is AAGVIQSPRHLIKEKRETATLKCYPIPRHDTVYWYQQGPGQDPQFLISFYEKMQSDKGSIPDRFSAQQFSDYHSELNMSSLELGDSALYFCASSLAMGTQYFGPGTRLLVL.

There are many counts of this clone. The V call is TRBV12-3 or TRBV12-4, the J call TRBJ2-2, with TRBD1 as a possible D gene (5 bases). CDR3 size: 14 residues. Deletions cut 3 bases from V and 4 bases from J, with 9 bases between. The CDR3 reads CASSFQGPTGELFF. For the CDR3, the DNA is TGTGCCAGCAGTTTTCAGGGCCCCACCGGGGAGCTGTTTTTT.

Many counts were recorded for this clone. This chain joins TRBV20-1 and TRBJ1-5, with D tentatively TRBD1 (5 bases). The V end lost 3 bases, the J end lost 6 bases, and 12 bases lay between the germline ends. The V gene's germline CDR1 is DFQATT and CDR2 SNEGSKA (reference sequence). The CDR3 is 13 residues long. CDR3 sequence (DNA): TGCAGTGCTAGGTTCGGGGGGACTCAGCCCCAGCATTTT. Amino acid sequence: CSARFGGTQPQHF.

In DNA, the CDR3 is TGTGCCAGTAGCACCGGAGGGGTTTTGAGCTCCTATAATTCACCCCTCCACTTT. The encoded protein is CASSTGGVLSSYNSPLHF. The chain couples TRBV19 to TRBJ1-6; possibly TRBD1 for D (5 bases). Germline V gene lookup returns CDR1 LNHDA and CDR2 SQIVND (reference sequence). The V end was cut by 6 bases, the J end by 0 bases, with 18 bases between. The CDR3 is 18 amino acids.

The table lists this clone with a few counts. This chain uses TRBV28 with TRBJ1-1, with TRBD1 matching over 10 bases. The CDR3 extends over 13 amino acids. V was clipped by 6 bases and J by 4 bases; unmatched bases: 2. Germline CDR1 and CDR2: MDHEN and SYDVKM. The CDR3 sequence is CASRDRGRTEAFF. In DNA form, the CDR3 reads TGTGCCAGCAGAGACAGGGGGCGCACTGAAGCTTTCTTT.

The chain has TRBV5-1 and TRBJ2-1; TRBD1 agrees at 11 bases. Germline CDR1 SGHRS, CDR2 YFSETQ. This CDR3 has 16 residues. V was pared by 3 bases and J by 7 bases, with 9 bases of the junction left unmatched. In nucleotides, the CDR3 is TGCGCCAGCAGCTCAGCTACGGGACAGGGGGGTAATGAGCAGTTCTTC. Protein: CASSSATGQGGNEQFF.

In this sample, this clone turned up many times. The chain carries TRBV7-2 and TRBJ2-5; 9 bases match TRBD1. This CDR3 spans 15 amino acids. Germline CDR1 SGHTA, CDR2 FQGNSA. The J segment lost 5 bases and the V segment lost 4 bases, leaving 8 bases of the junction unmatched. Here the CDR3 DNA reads TGTGCCAGCAGCTCCCGACAGGGGGTTGGGGAGACCCAGTACTTC. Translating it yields CASSSRQGVGETQYF.

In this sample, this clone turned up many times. CDR3 sequence: CATSQSSGYYNEQFF. The CDR3 nucleotides are TGTGCCACCAGTCAGTCTAGCGGATATTACAATGAGCAGTTCTTC. The rearrangement uses TRBV15 and TRBJ2-1, with 7 nucleotides matching TRBD2. Looked up from germline, CDR1 is LNHNV and CDR2 is YYDKDF (reference sequence). The CDR3 spans 15 residues. Losses at the gene ends were 6 bases for V and 4 bases for J; bases not matched to a gene: 9.

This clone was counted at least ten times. CDR3 amino acids: CASSPRTGGSTDTQYF. As DNA, the CDR3 is TGTGCCAGCAGCCCACGGACAGGGGGCAGCACAGATACGCAGTATTTT. The chain joins TRBV7-9 to TRBJ2-3; 11 bases map to TRBD1. J lost 0 bases, V lost 5 bases, and 4 bases had no gene match. The CDR3 is 16 residues long. Germline-derived CDR1 and CDR2 are SEHNR and FQNEAQ (reference sequence). Supplemented by reference TRBV7-9 and TRBJ2-3, the full variable domain reads DTGVSQNPRHKITKRGQNVTFRCDPISEHNRLYWYRQTLGQGPEFLTYFQNEAQLEKSRLLSDRFSAERPKGSFSTLEIQRTEQGDSAMYLCASSPRTGGSTDTQYFGPGTRLTVL.